This T cell receptor (beta chain) was obtained from a study of blood T cell repertoires in COVID-19. About the study: Acute-phase and convalescent COVID-19 samples originated in the United States, Italy and Spain. The cDNA or gDNA used as material had been derived from T cells, B-cell-depleted T cells, or PBMCs.

This clone was found once. Source study methods: Amplification of reference gene primers was used by the study to estimate nucleated cell counts. Generated by immunoSEQ multiplex PCR, the TCRdb table keeps only in-frame clones and is missing some. From that table come the V and J calls and clone size; the DNA was used to work out D and trimming. The sample has approximately 50,000 clones; approximately 87% are singletons. Germline assignment: CDR1 MGHDK and CDR2 SYGVNS. The CDR3 is made up of 18 amino acids. The V segment lost 4 bases and the J segment 2 bases; nucleotides outside the gene matches: 7.

The chain combines TRBV25-1 with TRBJ2-6; 11 nucleotides agree with TRBD1. The sequencing input was peripheral blood. This sequence was found in a man aged 45 to 65 with acute or convalescent COVID-19. The CDR3 loop is CASSGRDRGSPGANVLTF. The CDR3 DNA reads TGTGCCAGCAGTGGCCGGGACAGGGGGTCCCCTGGGGCCAACGTCCTGACTTTC.